A selection of T cell receptor beta chains follows, all from one sample in a study of beta chain features in type 1 diabetes. Sequencing used immunoSEQ multiplex PCR; TCRdb keeps in-frame clones, though not all of them. The data show hundreds of thousands of clones, 10% to 15% seen once. The source material was naive CD4+ T cells from blood. These receptors were obtained from a man aged 18 to 29 with type 1 diabetes. Each CDR3 is given with its conserved first and last residue. A D gene is named only where the DNA matches it firmly. Not all rows give a size; the values are once, few, many and, for expanded clones, a class.

J,V,size,D,DNA,CDR3
TRBJ2-1,TRBV5-1,few,TRBD2,TGCGCCAGCAGCCCCTATCTAGCGGGGTTGTACAATGAGCAGTTCTTC,CASSPYLAGLYNEQFF
TRBJ1-3,TRBV10-3,few,NA,TGTGCGACAAGGGCTACTTTTGGAGACACCATATATTTT,CATRATFGDTIYF
TRBJ1-5,TRBV7-9,few,NA,TGTGCCAGCAGCCTTAGCAATCAGCCCCAGCATTTT,CASSLSNQPQHF
TRBJ2-1,TRBV5-1,NA,TRBD1,TGCGCCAGCAGCTGGGGCGTAGGACAGGGATTTCACGAGCAGTTCTTC,CASSWGVGQGFHEQFF
TRBJ2-7,TRBV5-6,NA,NA,TGTGCCAGCAGCCGGGGAGCGGCAATCCACTACGAGCAGTACTTC,CASSRGAAIHYEQYF
TRBJ2-3,TRBV7-9,NA,NA,TGTGCCAGCAGCCTACCCACAGATACGCAGTATTTT,CASSLPTDTQYF
TRBJ2-5,TRBV7-2,NA,TRBD1,TGTGCCAGCAGGCGAGGGGGCCTTGCCCCGTCACAAGAGACCCAGTACTTC,CASRRGGLAPSQETQYF
TRBJ2-7,TRBV30,NA,NA,TGTGCCTGGAGTGTTGGTCAGACCTTGGGGGAGCAGTACTTC,CAWSVGQTLGEQYF
TRBJ2-3,TRBV6-5,few,NA,TGTGCCAGCAGTTCCCAAAATACGCAGTATTTT,CASSSQNTQYF
TRBJ1-5,TRBV18,few,NA,TGTGCCAGCTCCCTAGGGCGTTCAATCAATCAGCCCCAGCATTTT,CASSLGRSINQPQHF
TRBJ1-1,TRBV7-9,NA,TRBD1,TGTGCCAGCGGCAGGGGGCAAGGGAACACTGAAGCTTTCTTT,CASGRGQGNTEAFF
TRBJ2-1,TRBV10-3,NA,NA,TGTGCCATCAGTAGCCAGGGGTATGAGCAGTTCTTC,CAISSQGYEQFF
TRBJ2-3,TRBV6-6,NA,NA,TGTGCCAGCAGCCTACGACTGAGCGAAGCGCAGTATTTT,CASSLRLSEAQYF
TRBJ2-3,TRBV14,few,NA,TGTGCCAGCAGCCTACCCCCGGAGGGCCAAACGCAGTATTTT,CASSLPPEGQTQYF
TRBJ1-1,TRBV5-5,few,TRBD1,TGTGCCAGCATCCCCCTAGGGACAGACATGAACACTGAAGCTTTCTTT,CASIPLGTDMNTEAFF
TRBJ1-2,TRBV28,few,TRBD1,TGTGCCAGCAGTTTGGGACAGGTCTATGGCTACACCTTC,CASSLGQVYGYTF
TRBJ1-4,TRBV7-8,NA,TRBD1,TGTGCCAGCAGCAGGGGACAGCATAATGAAAAACTGTTTTTT,CASSRGQHNEKLFF
TRBJ2-5,TRBV7-9,few,TRBD1,TGTGCCAGCAGCTACTCAGGGGGCGAAGAGACCCAGTACTTC,CASSYSGGEETQYF
TRBJ1-2,TRBV6-1,NA,TRBD1,TGTGCCAGCAGTCCCGGGACAGGGTACGGCTACACCTTC,CASSPGTGYGYTF
TRBJ2-7,TRBV30,NA,NA,TGTGCCTGGAGTATAGGTCGGGACGAGCAGTACTTC,CAWSIGRDEQYF
TRBJ2-2,TRBV5-4,NA,TRBD2,TGTGCCAGCAGCTTTTCTACTAGCGCGAACACCGGGGAGCTGTTTTTT,CASSFSTSANTGELFF
TRBJ1-3,TRBV30,NA,NA,TGTGCCTGGAGCGCCCCCCGGTACGGTGGAAACACCATATATTTT,CAWSAPRYGGNTIYF
TRBJ2-5,TRBV9,NA,NA,TGTGCCAGCAGCGTAGTTGGACAAGAGACCCAGTACTTC,CASSVVGQETQYF
TRBJ1-2,TRBV2,few,NA,TGTGCCAGCAGTGAAGAAGGGGGAGGCCACTATGGCTACACCTTC,CASSEEGGGHYGYTF
TRBJ1-1,TRBV29-1,NA,TRBD1,TGCAGCGTTGAAGGGGCTTTCGTGGCAGGGGGAAAGGGAGCTTTCTTT,CSVEGAFVAGGKGAFF
TRBJ2-1,TRBV10-3,few,TRBD1,TGTGCCATCAGTGCTGACAGGGGCTACAATGAGCAGTTCTTC,CAISADRGYNEQFF
TRBJ1-6,TRBV9,NA,NA,TGTGCCAGCAGCGTAACCGGGACCAATTCACCCCTCCACTTT,CASSVTGTNSPLHF
TRBJ2-2,TRBV30,few,NA,TGTGCCTGGAGTGCGGAGATCACCATAAGACGGGAGCTGTTTTTT,CAWSAEITIRRELFF
TRBJ1-2,TRBV7-8,NA,NA,TGTGCCAGCAGGATTCTACAGGGTTTCGGCTACACCTTC,CASRILQGFGYTF
TRBJ2-7,TRBV14,few,TRBD2,TGTGCCAGCAGCCCCGCTAGCGGGGGCTCCTACGAGCAGTACTTC,CASSPASGGSYEQYF
TRBJ2-7,TRBV18,NA,NA,TGTGCCAGCTCACCAGACTACCCTACCGAGCAGTACTTC,CASSPDYPTEQYF
TRBJ2-1,TRBV10-3,NA,NA,TGTGCCATCAGTGACGCCGTTGGCTACAATGAGCAGTTCTTC,CAISDAVGYNEQFF
TRBJ1-1,TRBV7-9,few,NA,TGTGCCAGCCGAACCGGGGGAGGTGACACTGAAGCTTTCTTT,CASRTGGGDTEAFF
TRBJ1-2,TRBV6-6,NA,NA,TGTGCCAGCAGTTCGCCGGACATGGGGGCCGGAGGCTACACCTTC,CASSSPDMGAGGYTF
TRBJ1-4,TRBV14,NA,NA,TGTGCCAGCAGCCAGGGTACAGGGACTAATGAAAAACTGTTTTTT,CASSQGTGTNEKLFF
TRBJ1-2,TRBV29-1,few,TRBD1,TGCAGCGCTAACAGGGGCGCTAACTATGGCTACACCTTC,CSANRGANYGYTF
TRBJ2-5,TRBV15,few,TRBD2,TGTGCCACCAGCAGAGAGAGACTAGCGAAAGAGACCCAGTACTTC,CATSRERLAKETQYF
TRBJ2-7,TRBV7-9,few,NA,TGTGCCAGCAGCTTACGGGCAGGGATGGGCTCCTACGAGCAGTACTTC,CASSLRAGMGSYEQYF
TRBJ2-5,TRBV30,NA,NA,TGTGCCTGGAGTGTACAAGGAATCCAAGAGACCCAGTACTTC,CAWSVQGIQETQYF
TRBJ2-5,TRBV19,few,NA,TGTGCCAGTAGTATAGCCAGGGGAGAGACCCAGTACTTC,CASSIARGETQYF
TRBJ2-7,TRBV29-1,NA,TRBD2,TGCAGCGTTGGAGAGGGACTAGCTACCGAGCAGTACTTC,CSVGEGLATEQYF
TRBJ2-5,TRBV10-1,NA,NA,TGCGCCAGCAGTGAGTCCACTGGGCAGGAGACCCAGTACTTC,CASSESTGQETQYF
TRBJ2-5,TRBV30,few,TRBD2,TGTGCCTGGAGTACCCTAGCGGGGGAGCAAGAGACCCAGTACTTC,CAWSTLAGEQETQYF
TRBJ2-5,TRBV7-9,NA,NA,TGTGCCAGCAGCTTAGCAGGGGTAGAGACCCAGTACTTC,CASSLAGVETQYF
TRBJ1-6,TRBV19,few,NA,TGTGCCTCTAAGCCGGGGTCCGGAGGTTCACCCCTCCACTTT,CASKPGSGGSPLHF
TRBJ2-1,TRBV5-1,few,NA,TGCGCCAGCAGCTTCTCTATATCCTACAATGAGCAGTTCTTC,CASSFSISYNEQFF
TRBJ1-2,TRBV4-1,few,TRBD1,TGCGCCAGCAGCCCGACAGGGCTAAACTATGGCTACACCTTC,CASSPTGLNYGYTF
TRBJ2-3,TRBV4-1,few,TRBD1,TGCGCCAGCAGCCAAGATCGCAGGGGGCAAGATACGCAGTATTTT,CASSQDRRGQDTQYF
TRBJ1-6,TRBV5-1,NA,TRBD1,TGCGCCAGCAGCTTATTGGGAGGGACAGCCGGCTCGCCCCTCCACTTT,CASSLLGGTAGSPLHF
TRBJ1-6,TRBV5-4,NA,TRBD1,TGTGCCAGCAGCGAACAGGGGTATAATTCACCCCTCCACTTT,CASSEQGYNSPLHF
TRBJ1-4,TRBV6-5,NA,NA,TGTGCCAGCAGTTACTCGATGTCTCGCGAAAAACTGTTTTTT,CASSYSMSREKLFF
TRBJ1-2,TRBV6-5,few,TRBD1,TGTGCCAGCAGTTACTCTGGACAGGGGGCGAGCTACACCTTC,CASSYSGQGASYTF
TRBJ1-3,TRBV30,few,NA,TGTGCCTGGAATACCAACTCTGGAAACACCATATATTTT,CAWNTNSGNTIYF
TRBJ2-1,TRBV7-3,NA,TRBD2,TGTGCCAGCAGCACCAGCGGGGGGTACTACAATGAGCAGTTCTTC,CASSTSGGYYNEQFF
TRBJ1-2,TRBV9,NA,TRBD1,TGTGCCAGCAGCCCGACAGGGCCCGAAGGCTACACCTTC,CASSPTGPEGYTF
TRBJ1-5,TRBV7-2,few,NA,TGTGCCAGCAGCTTGGGGTCGGGGGCTGGTCAGCCCCAGCATTTT,CASSLGSGAGQPQHF
TRBJ1-4,TRBV7-9,NA,NA,TGTGCCAGCAGCTTGGGTGCTGAAAAACTGTTTTTT,CASSLGAEKLFF
TRBJ1-2,TRBV30,NA,NA,TGTGCCTGGGCCCCTCATTATGGCTACACCTTC,CAWAPHYGYTF
TRBJ1-1,TRBV29-1,NA,TRBD1,TGCAGCGGAAGACAGGGGTTGAACACTGAAGCTTTCTTT,CSGRQGLNTEAFF